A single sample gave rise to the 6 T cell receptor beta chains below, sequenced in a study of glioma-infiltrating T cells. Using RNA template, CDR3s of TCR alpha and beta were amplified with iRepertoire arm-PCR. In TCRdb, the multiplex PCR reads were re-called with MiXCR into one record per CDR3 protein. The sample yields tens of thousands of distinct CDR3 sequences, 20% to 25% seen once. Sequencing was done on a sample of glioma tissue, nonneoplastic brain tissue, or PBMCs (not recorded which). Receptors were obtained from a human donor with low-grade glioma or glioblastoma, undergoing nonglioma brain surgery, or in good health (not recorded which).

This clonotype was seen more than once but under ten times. As DNA, the CDR3 is TGCAGCGTTGAGATTACCGGGACTAGCGGGGCAAATACGCAGTATTTT. It translates to CSVEITGTSGANTQYF. The chain employs TRBV29-1 and TRBJ2-3, with TRBD2 matching over 13 bases. Trimming cost V 3 bases and J 7 bases; bases outside gene matches: 10. The CDR3 is 16 residues long. In germline, CDR1 is SQVTM, CDR2 ANQGSEA.

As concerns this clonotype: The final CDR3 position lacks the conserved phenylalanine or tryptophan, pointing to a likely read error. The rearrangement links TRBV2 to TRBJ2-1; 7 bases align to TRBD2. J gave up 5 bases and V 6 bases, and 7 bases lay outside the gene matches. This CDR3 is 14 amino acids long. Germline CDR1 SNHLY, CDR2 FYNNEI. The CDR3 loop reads CASRWASGNNEQFL. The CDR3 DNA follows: TGTGCCAGCAGGTGGGCTAGCGGTAACAATGAGCAGTTCCTC.

DNA of the CDR3: TGCAGCGTTGGGGCGTTGGTAAGGGGGTCAGATACGCAGTATTTT. Its translation is CSVGALVRGSDTQYF. V is TRBV29-1 and J is TRBJ2-3; tentatively, D is TRBD1 (6 bases). This CDR3 is 15 amino acids long. Trimming took 4 bases from V and 4 from J, leaving 18 bases between them. CDR1 and CDR2 (germline): SQVTM, ANQGSEA.

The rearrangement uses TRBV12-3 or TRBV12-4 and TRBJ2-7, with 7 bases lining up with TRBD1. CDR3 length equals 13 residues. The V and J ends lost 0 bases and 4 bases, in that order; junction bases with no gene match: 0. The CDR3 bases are TGTGCCAGCAGTTTAGCGGACAGGTACGAGCAGTACTTC. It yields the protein CASSLADRYEQYF.

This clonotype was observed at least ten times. CDR3 nucleotide sequence: TGTGCCATCAGTGTGGGCGGAGAGGACACTGAAGCTTTCTTT. Encoded protein: CAISVGGEDTEAFF. V usage is TRBV10-3 and J usage is TRBJ1-1; D is undetermined. Germline lookup yields CDR1 ENHRY and CDR2 SYGVKD. This CDR3 comprises 14 residues. V lost 4 bases and J lost 3, with 12 bases in between.

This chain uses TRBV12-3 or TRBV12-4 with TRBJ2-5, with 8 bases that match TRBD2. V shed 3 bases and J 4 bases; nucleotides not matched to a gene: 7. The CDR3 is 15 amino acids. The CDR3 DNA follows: TGTGCCAGCAGTTTCCGACGGGGGGGCTTAGAGACCCAGTACTTC. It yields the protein CASSFRRGGLETQYF.